A single sample gave rise to the 3 T cell receptor beta chains below, sequenced in a study of regulatory T cells in long-lasting Graves disease. With iRepertoire HTBI primers and Arm-PCR of CDR3 regions, TCR beta libraries were built. From the multiplex PCR reads, TCRdb called clonotypes with MiXCR, one entry per CDR3 protein. The sample lists under 500,000 distinct CDR3 sequences, less than 25% occurring once. The sample's time point: persistent/refractory GD, antithyroid drugs over 5 years with positive TRAb. The TCR library was made from RNA that had been extracted from PBMCs in TRIzol. Source: peripheral blood mononuclear cells (PBMCs), taken when the disease was refractory, from a patient treated with antithyroid drugs. Receptors were obtained from a female donor with Graves disease.

This clonotype was observed a few times. The CDR3 sequence is CASSLVTGTGELFF. The CDR3 nucleotides read TGTGCCAGCAGCTTAGTGACAGGGACCGGGGAGCTGTTTTTT. V gene TRBV7-6 combines with J gene TRBJ2-2, with 7 bases fitting TRBD1. CDR3 size: 14 residues. The junction had 1 base not matched to a gene; V was cut back by 1 base and J by 5 bases. Germline V gene data show CDR1 as SGHVS and CDR2 as FNYEAQ.

This sequence joins TRBV6-5 and TRBJ2-3, with 9 bases matching TRBD1. V shed 1 base and J 3 bases; nucleotides not matched to a gene: 8. CDR1 and CDR2 from the germline V gene are MNHEY and SVGAGI. The CDR3 extends over 17 amino acids. CDR3 amino acids: CASSYFGTGIGTDTQYF. CDR3 nucleotide sequence: TGTGCCAGCAGTTACTTCGGGACAGGGATAGGGACAGATACGCAGTATTTT.

In its sample, this clonotype was seen a few times. The V call is TRBV29-1, the J call TRBJ2-7; 8 bases align to TRBD2. The CDR3 is 13 amino acids. J lost 2 bases, V lost 6 bases, and 6 bases had no gene match. Germline CDR1 is SQVTM and CDR2 is ANQGSEA. The CDR3 region is CSVTPGLAYEQYF. The CDR3 DNA reads as TGCAGCGTGACCCCGGGACTAGCCTACGAGCAGTACTTC.